One T cell receptor (beta chain) is described in this entry. Other DNA sequences from this sample encode an identical CDR3 as well. The entry originates in a study of cytomegalovirus exposure and HLA in healthy donors. About the research overall: The Caucasian-associated ancestry cluster contained approximately 81% of the roughly 400 genotyped donors.

Germline V gene sequence: CDR1 SEHNR, CDR2 FQNEAQ (reference sequence). V lost 1 base and J lost 5; bases outside the gene matches: 2. This CDR3 region has 14 residues. Nominally healthy donors were sampled, though unrecorded immune exposures were likely. It was with 60 Vbeta and 13 Jbeta primers that the PCR ran. The table came from immunoSEQ multiplex PCR; TCRdb's copy has only in-frame clones and leaves some out. This table has approximately 300,000 clones, 84% appearing once. This TCR derives from a woman in her 40s in good health and CMV-seropositive. Sequences were obtained from PBMCs. The chain recombines TRBV7-9 with TRBJ2-5; the match to TRBD1 covers 9 bases. DNA of the CDR3: TGTGCCAGCAGCTTAGGGGACAGGGTCGAGACCCAGTACTTC. It translates to CASSLGDRVETQYF.